What follows are 6 T cell receptor beta chains derived from one specimen sequenced in a study of OX40 agonist ivuxolimab in advanced cancers. The assay was immunoSEQ multiplex PCR, and TCRdb's table has in-frame clones only and misses some. The repertoire holds 65,000 to 80,000 clones, over 65% seen once, with 0.68% in the top ten. The sample here was CD4+ or CD8+ T cells sorted from blood, taken in a trial of the OX40 agonist ivuxolimab. The receptors stem from an adult with an advanced solid tumor such as melanoma, head and neck, liver or kidney cancer.

The V and J genes are TRBV9 and TRBJ1-4; 9 nucleotides align to TRBD1. The germline CDR1 and CDR2 sequences are SGDLS and YYNGEE. The CDR3 covers 14 residues. The trim removed 4 bases at V and 5 bases at J, leaving 3 bases unmatched. In DNA, the CDR3 is TGTGCCAGCAGCCGACAGGGGGGGAATGAAAAACTGTTTTTT. Encoded protein: CASSRQGGNEKLFF. The variable domain in full, completed from reference TRBV9 and TRBJ1-4, reads DSGVTQTPKHLITATGQRVTLRCSPRSGDLSVYWYQQSLDQGLQFLIQYYNGEERAKGNILERFSAQQFPDLHSELNLSSLELGDSALYFCASSRQGGNEKLFFGSGTQLSVL.

The V gene is TRBV7-2, the J gene TRBJ2-3; D gene ambiguous. Trimming took off 2 bases at V and 6 bases at J, with 12 bases between the two ends. Germline assignment: CDR1 SGHTA and CDR2 FQGNSA. The CDR3 covers 14 residues. CDR3 sequence: CASSLSPVEDTQYF. DNA for the CDR3: TGTGCCAGCAGCTTAAGCCCCGTCGAGGATACGCAGTATTTT.

This sequence joins TRBV7-9 and TRBJ1-4; perhaps TRBD1 as D (5 bases). Germline CDR1 SEHNR, CDR2 FQNEAQ (reference sequence). The CDR3 totals 17 residues. Trimming cost V 5 bases and J 0 bases, with 16 bases left between them. The CDR3 region is CASSQGGMGSTNEKLFF. In DNA, the CDR3 is TGTGCCAGCAGCCAGGGAGGTATGGGGTCAACTAATGAAAAACTGTTTTTT.

This clone occurred a few times. The chain links TRBV6-5 to TRBJ1-3; D gene ambiguous. Germline assignment: CDR1 MNHEY and CDR2 SVGAGI. V was clipped by 0 bases and J by 1 base, with 7 bases between them. This CDR3 region has 15 residues. This chain's CDR3 is CASSYSIGSGNTIYF. Written as DNA, the CDR3 is TGTGCCAGCAGTTACTCGATTGGATCTGGAAACACCATATATTTT.

The chain links TRBV6-5 to TRBJ1-2; possible D gene TRBD1, 5 bases. The germline V gene encodes CDR1 MNHEY and CDR2 SVGAGI. V dropped 0 bases and J dropped 4 bases, with 15 bases sitting between them. The CDR3 is 16 amino acids. DNA of the CDR3: TGTGCCAGCAGTTACTCGATTACAGGTGACAGCTATGGCTACACCTTC. This codes for CASSYSITGDSYGYTF.

This chain uses TRBV9 with TRBJ2-5; 7 bases fit TRBD2. This CDR3 comprises 14 residues. Trimming removed 4 bases from V and 5 bases from J; junction bases left unmatched: 8. Germline lookup yields CDR1 SGDLS and CDR2 YYNGEE. The CDR3, as DNA: TGTGCCAGCAGCACCGGGGGGAGTTGGGAGACCCAGTACTTC. Translated: CASSTGGSWETQYF.